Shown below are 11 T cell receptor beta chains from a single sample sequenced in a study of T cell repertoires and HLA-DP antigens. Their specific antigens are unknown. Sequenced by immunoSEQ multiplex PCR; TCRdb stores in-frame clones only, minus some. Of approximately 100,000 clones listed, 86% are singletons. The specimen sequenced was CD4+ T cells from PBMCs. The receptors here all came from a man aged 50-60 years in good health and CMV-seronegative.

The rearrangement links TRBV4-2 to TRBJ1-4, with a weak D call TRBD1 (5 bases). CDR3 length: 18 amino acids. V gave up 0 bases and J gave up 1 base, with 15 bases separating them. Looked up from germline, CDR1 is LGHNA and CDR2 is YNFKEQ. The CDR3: CASSQDGGPVGTNEKLFF. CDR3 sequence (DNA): TGTGCCAGCAGCCAAGATGGGGGACCTGTCGGAACTAATGAAAAACTGTTTTTT.

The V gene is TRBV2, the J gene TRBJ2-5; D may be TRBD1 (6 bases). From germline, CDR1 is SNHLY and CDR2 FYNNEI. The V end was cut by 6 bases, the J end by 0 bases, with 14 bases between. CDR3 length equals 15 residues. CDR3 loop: CASSASQGYQETQYF. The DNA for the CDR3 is TGTGCCAGCAGCGCCTCACAGGGATACCAAGAGACCCAGTACTTC.

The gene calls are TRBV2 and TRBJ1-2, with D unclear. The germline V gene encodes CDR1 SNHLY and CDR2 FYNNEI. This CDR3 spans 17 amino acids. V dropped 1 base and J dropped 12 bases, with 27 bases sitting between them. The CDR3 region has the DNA TGTGCCAGCAGTGAAGTGGGCCGAGTGGGAGTTCGGAGGCTAGACACCTTC. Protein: CASSEVGRVGVRRLDTF.

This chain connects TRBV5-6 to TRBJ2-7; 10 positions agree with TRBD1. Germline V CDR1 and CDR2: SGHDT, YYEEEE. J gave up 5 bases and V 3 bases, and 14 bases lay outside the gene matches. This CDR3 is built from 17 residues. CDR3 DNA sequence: TGTGCCAGCAGCTCTGCTTCCTCGGGACAGGGGAAGAACGAGCAGTACTTC. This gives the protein CASSSASSGQGKNEQYF.

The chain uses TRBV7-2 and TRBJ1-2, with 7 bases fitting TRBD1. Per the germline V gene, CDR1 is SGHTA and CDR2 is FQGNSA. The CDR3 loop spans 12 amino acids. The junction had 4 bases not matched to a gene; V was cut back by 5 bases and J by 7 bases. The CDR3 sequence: CASSEGAGGYTF. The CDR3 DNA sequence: TGTGCCAGCAGCGAGGGGGCGGGTGGCTACACCTTC.

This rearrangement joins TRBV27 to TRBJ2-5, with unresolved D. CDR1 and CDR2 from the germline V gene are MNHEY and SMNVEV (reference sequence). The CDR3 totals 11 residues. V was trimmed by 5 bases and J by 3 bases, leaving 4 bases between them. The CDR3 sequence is CASSTEETQYF. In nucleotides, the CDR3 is TGTGCCAGCAGTACGGAAGAGACCCAGTACTTC.

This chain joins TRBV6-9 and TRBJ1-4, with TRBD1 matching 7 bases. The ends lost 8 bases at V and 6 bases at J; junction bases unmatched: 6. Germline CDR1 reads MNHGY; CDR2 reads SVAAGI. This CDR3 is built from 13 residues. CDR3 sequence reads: CASPGQRDEKLFF. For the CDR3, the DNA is TGTGCCAGCCCGGGACAGAGGGATGAAAAACTGTTTTTT.

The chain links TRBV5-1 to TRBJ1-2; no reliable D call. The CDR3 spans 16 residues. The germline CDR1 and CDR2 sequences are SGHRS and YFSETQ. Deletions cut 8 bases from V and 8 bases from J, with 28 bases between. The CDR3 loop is CASKVSPEMSLLGYTF. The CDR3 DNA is TGCGCCAGTAAAGTATCCCCCGAGATGTCTCTGTTGGGCTACACCTTC.

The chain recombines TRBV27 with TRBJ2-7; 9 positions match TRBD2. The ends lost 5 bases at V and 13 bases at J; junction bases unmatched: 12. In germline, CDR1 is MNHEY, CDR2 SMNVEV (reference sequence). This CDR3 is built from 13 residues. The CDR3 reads CASSSGGQVRTYF. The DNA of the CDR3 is TGTGCCAGCAGTAGCGGGGGGCAGGTACGAACCTACTTC.

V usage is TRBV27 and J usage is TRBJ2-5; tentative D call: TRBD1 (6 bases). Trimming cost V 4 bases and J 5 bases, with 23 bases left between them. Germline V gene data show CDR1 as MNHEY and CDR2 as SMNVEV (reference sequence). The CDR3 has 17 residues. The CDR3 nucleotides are TGTGCCAGCAGTTCTACAGGGTTATCAAATTTGTTCGAGACCCAGTACTTC. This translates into CASSSTGLSNLFETQYF.

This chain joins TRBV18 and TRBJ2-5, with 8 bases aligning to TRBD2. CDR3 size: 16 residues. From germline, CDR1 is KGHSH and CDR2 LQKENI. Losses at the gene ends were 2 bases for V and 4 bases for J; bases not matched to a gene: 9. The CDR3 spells CASSPNGGGPGETQYF. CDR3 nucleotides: TGTGCCAGCTCACCAAATGGCGGGGGGCCAGGAGAGACCCAGTACTTC.